One and the same sample provided the 2 T cell receptor beta chains below, sequenced in a study of T cell repertoires in breast cancer (dated by TCRdb to about 2016). Libraries came from emulsion pairing. The sequencing machine was an Illumina MiSeq. Unpaired genes were suppressed in a second nested PCR with blocking oligos, after which Illumina adaptors and barcodes were added in a third nested PCR. TCRdb reprocessing: public reads trimmed at Q25 with fastp, clones called with MiXCR, in-frame beta chains kept. Entries that share a CDR3 protein sequence are merged under the most common genes and DNA. The sample table holds tens of thousands of distinct CDR3 sequences, of which 45% to 50% were seen once. Roughly 60% of the sample is in the top ten clones. The study used an expanded emulsion RT-PCR method with primers for all TCR V genes to analyze paired alpha-beta TCRs of CD8+ T cells. Sequenced: CD8+ T cells. The receptors derive from a pool of human donors with breast cancer or a healthy control (not recorded which).

The CDR3 protein is CASSLVGTSGGEEQFF. CDR3 bases: TGCGCCAGCAGCTTGGTAGGGACTAGCGGGGGGGAAGAGCAGTTCTTC. The V and J genes are TRBV5-1 and TRBJ2-1; 16 nucleotides line up with TRBD2. This CDR3 has 16 amino acids. Germline V gene lookup returns CDR1 SGHRS and CDR2 YFSETQ. The junction had 4 bases not matched to a gene; V was cut back by 0 bases and J by 10 bases.

This clonotype was picked up a small number of times. The chain is built from TRBV3-1 and TRBJ2-5; 8 nucleotides agree with TRBD2. This CDR3 region has 15 residues. Per germline, CDR1 LGHDT and CDR2 YNNKEL (reference sequence). V shed 2 bases and J 6 bases; nucleotides not matched to a gene: 8. CDR3 coding DNA: TGTGCCAGCAGCCAAACGACGGGGGGGCCCCAGACCCAGTACTTC. Residues: CASSQTTGGPQTQYF.